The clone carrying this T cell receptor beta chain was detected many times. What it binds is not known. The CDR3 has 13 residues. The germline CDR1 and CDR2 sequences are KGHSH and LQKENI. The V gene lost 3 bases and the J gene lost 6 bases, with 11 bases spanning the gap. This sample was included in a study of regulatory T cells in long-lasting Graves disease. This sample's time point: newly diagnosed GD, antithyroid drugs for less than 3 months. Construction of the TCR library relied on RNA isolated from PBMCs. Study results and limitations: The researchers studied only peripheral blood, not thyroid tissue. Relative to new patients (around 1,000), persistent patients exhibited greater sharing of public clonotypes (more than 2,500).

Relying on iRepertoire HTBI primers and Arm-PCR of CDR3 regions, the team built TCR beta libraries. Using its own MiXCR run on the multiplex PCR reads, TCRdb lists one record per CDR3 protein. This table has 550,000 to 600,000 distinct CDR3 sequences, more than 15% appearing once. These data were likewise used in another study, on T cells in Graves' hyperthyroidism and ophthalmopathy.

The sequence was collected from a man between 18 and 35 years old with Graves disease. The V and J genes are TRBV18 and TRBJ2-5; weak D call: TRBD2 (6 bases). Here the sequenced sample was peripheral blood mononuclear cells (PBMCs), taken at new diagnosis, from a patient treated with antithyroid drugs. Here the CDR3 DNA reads TGTGCCAGCTCACCGGAGGGGCCGAAGACCCAGTACTTC. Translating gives CASSPEGPKTQYF.